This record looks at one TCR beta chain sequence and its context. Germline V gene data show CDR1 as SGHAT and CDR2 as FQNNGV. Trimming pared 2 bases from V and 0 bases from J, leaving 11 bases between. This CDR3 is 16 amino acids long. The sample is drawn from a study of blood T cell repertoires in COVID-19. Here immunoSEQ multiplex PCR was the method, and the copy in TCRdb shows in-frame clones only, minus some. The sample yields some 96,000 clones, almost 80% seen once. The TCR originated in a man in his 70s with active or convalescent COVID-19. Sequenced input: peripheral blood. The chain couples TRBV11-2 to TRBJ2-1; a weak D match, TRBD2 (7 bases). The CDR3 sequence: CASSLRGANSYNEQFF. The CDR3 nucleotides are TGTGCCAGCAGCTTACGGGGGGCCAACTCCTACAATGAGCAGTTCTTC.